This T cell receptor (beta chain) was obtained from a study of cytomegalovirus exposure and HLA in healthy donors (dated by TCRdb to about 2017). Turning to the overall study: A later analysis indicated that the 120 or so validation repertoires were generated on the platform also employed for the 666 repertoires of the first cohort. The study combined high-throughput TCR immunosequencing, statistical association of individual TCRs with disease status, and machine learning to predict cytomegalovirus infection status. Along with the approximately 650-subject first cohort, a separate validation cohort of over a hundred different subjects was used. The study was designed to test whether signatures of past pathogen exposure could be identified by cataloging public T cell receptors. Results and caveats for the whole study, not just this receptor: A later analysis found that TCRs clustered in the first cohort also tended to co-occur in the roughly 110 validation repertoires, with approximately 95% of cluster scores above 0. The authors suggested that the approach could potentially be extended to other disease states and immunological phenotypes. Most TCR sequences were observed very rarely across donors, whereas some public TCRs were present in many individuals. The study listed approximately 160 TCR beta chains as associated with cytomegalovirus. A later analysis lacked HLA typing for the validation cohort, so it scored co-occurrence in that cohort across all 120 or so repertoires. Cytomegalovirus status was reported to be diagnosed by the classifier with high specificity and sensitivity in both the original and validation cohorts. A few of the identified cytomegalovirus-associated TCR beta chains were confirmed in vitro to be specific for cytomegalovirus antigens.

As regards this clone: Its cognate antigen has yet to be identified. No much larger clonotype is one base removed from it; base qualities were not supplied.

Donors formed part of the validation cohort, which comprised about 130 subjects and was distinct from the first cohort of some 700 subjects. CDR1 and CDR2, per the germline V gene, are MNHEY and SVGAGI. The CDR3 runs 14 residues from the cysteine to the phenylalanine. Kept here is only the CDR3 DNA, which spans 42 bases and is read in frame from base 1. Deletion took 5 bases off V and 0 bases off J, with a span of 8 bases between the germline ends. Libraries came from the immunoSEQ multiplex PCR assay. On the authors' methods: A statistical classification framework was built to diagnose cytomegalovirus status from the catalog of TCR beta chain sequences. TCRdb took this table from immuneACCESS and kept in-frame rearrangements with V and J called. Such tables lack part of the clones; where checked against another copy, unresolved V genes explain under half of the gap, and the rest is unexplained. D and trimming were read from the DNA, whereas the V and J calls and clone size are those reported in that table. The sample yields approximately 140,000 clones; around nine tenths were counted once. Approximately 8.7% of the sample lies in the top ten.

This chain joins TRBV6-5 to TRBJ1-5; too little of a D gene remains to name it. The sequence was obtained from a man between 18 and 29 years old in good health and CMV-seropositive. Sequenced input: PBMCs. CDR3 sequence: CASSRRDSNQPQHF. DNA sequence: TGTGCCAGCAGTCGACGGGATAGCAATCAGCCCCAGCATTTT.